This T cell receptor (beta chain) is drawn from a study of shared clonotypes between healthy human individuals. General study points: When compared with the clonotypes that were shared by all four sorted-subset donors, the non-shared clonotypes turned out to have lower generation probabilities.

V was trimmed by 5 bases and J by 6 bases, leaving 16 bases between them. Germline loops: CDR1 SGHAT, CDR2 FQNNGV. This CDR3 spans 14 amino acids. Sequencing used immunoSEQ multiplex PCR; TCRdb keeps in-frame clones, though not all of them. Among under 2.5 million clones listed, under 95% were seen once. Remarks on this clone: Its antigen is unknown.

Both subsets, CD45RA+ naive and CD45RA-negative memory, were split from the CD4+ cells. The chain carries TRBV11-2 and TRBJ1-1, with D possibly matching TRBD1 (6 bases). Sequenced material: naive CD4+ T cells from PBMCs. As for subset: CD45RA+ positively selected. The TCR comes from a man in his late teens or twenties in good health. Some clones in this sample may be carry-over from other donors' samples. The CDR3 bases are TGTGCCAGCAGCCTGCAGGGGAACCTCCCTGAAGCTTTCTTT. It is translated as CASSLQGNLPEAFF.